A selection of T cell receptor beta chains follows, all from one sample in a study of T cell responses to AZD1222 COVID-19 vaccine. The protocol was immunoSEQ multiplex PCR, while the TCRdb copy is restricted to in-frame clones and leaves out a portion. The profile shows more than 110,000 clones, about 93% of them singletons. The starting material was peripheral blood, obtained on day 0 of AZD1222 vaccination. These TCRs come from an adult in good health. Each CDR3 is given with its conserved first and last residue. Fields, in order: clone size, V gene, D gene, J gene, CDR3 protein, CDR3 DNA. A D gene is named only where the DNA matches it firmly. Clone size is given for some rows only: seen once, a few or many times, or a class if the clone is expanded.

.	TRBV7-2	.	TRBJ1-2	CASSLPGFGANYGYTF	TGTGCCAGCAGCTTACCGGGTTTCGGAGCTAACTATGGCTACACCTTC
.	TRBV2	.	TRBJ1-1	CASSEAIATEAFF	TGTGCCAGCAGTGAAGCGATCGCGACTGAAGCTTTCTTT
.	TRBV9	TRBD2	TRBJ2-1	CASSATAGGTDEQFF	TGTGCCAGCAGCGCCACAGCGGGAGGTACGGATGAGCAGTTCTTC
.	TRBV6-5	.	TRBJ1-2	CASRRTAYNYGYTF	TGTGCCAGCCGGCGGACAGCTTATAACTATGGCTACACCTTC
.	TRBV28	TRBD1	TRBJ2-2	CASSTTHRDRKNTGELFF	TGTGCCAGCAGTACGACTCACCGGGACAGAAAAAACACCGGGGAGCTGTTTTTT
.	TRBV5-1	.	TRBJ2-1	CASSLDRSYNEQFF	TGCGCCAGCAGCTTGGACAGGTCCTACAATGAGCAGTTCTTC
.	TRBV9	.	TRBJ2-2	CASSPEVAGELFF	TGTGCCAGCAGCCCGGAGGTTGCCGGGGAGCTGTTTTTT
once	TRBV27	.	TRBJ2-1	CASKSLGGIGSYNEQFF	TGTGCCAGCAAATCGTTGGGAGGAATAGGTTCCTACAATGAGCAGTTCTTC
.	TRBV6-1	.	TRBJ1-2	CASSELGGDGYTF	TGTGCCAGCAGTGAATTGGGGGGGGATGGCTACACCTTC
.	TRBV11-2	TRBD2	TRBJ2-1	CASSPSGAYNEQFF	TGTGCCAGCAGCCCGAGCGGGGCTTACAATGAGCAGTTCTTC
.	TRBV9	TRBD1	TRBJ1-1	CASSVDRDGTEAFF	TGTGCCAGCAGCGTTGACAGGGATGGGACTGAAGCTTTCTTT
.	TRBV4-1	.	TRBJ2-7	CASSRSADGVSYEQYF	TGCGCCAGCAGCCGCTCGGCGGACGGAGTCTCCTACGAGCAGTACTTC
.	TRBV28	.	TRBJ2-3	CASNSQGGTDTQYF	TGTGCCAGCAACTCACAGGGAGGGACAGATACGCAGTATTTT
.	TRBV7-2	.	TRBJ1-2	CASSLVPKQVWYGYTF	TGTGCCAGCAGCTTAGTCCCTAAGCAGGTTTGGTATGGCTACACCTTC
.	TRBV12-3/TRBV12-4	TRBD1	TRBJ1-6	CASSLTGGSPLHF	TGTGCCAGCAGTTTGACAGGGGGATCACCCCTCCACTTT
.	TRBV7-2	TRBD2	TRBJ2-1	CASSFRTSSYNEQFF	TGTGCCAGCAGCTTCAGGACTAGCTCCTACAATGAGCAGTTCTTC
.	TRBV19	TRBD1	TRBJ2-7	CASSISGQGPYEQYF	TGTGCCAGTAGTATTAGCGGACAGGGACCCTACGAGCAGTACTTC
.	TRBV20-1	.	TRBJ1-1	CSARDLPEAFF	TGCAGTGCTAGAGATCTTCCTGAAGCTTTCTTT
few	TRBV24-1	TRBD2	TRBJ2-1	CATSDAQTSSNEQFF	TGTGCCACCAGTGATGCTCAGACTAGCAGCAATGAGCAGTTCTTC
once	TRBV2	.	TRBJ2-7	CASSGYEQYF	TGTGCCAGCAGTGGGTACGAGCAGTACTTC
.	TRBV11-2	.	TRBJ1-1	CASSFPTAPGTEAFF	TGTGCCAGCAGCTTCCCGACAGCCCCGGGGACTGAAGCTTTCTTT
.	TRBV15	.	TRBJ1-1	CATSRDRKGLAFF	TGTGCCACCAGCAGAGATCGGAAGGGGCTAGCTTTCTTT
.	TRBV6-5	.	TRBJ1-2	CASSYSHLGRSYGYTF	TGTGCCAGCAGTTACTCCCATTTGGGCAGGTCATATGGCTACACCTTC
.	TRBV5-1	.	TRBJ2-2	CASSFGLGDTGELFF	TGCGCCAGCAGCTTTGGGCTAGGGGACACCGGGGAGCTGTTTTTT
.	TRBV10-1	.	TRBJ2-2	CASSLSGPGELFF	TGCGCCAGCAGCCTCAGTGGGCCCGGGGAGCTGTTTTTT
.	TRBV5-4	.	TRBJ2-1	CASSLTGRHEQFF	TGTGCCAGCAGCTTGACAGGGAGGCATGAGCAGTTCTTC
.	TRBV24-1	.	TRBJ2-3	CATVGEEDTQYF	TGTGCCACCGTCGGGGAGGAAGATACGCAGTATTTT
once	TRBV5-1	.	TRBJ1-1	CASSLDSSRSSEAFF	TGCGCCAGCAGCTTGGATTCGTCCCGCTCAAGCGAAGCTTTCTTT
.	TRBV5-1	.	TRBJ1-3	CASSLKGSGNTIYF	TGCGCCAGCAGCTTAAAGGGTTCAGGAAACACCATATATTTT
.	TRBV7-2	TRBD2	TRBJ2-7	CASSVSGLAGRYEQYF	TGTGCCAGCAGCGTATCGGGACTAGCGGGCCGTTACGAGCAGTACTTC
.	TRBV3-1/TRBV3-2	.	TRBJ2-7	CASSQGRASYEQYF	TGTGCCAGCAGCCAGGGGCGGGCCTCCTACGAGCAGTACTTC
.	TRBV5-1	.	TRBJ2-1	CASSLAPGINEQFF	TGCGCCAGCAGCTTGGCCCCGGGGATCAATGAGCAGTTCTTC
once	TRBV2	TRBD2	TRBJ2-1	CASKQGASGGGEQFF	TGTGCCAGCAAACAAGGGGCTAGCGGCGGCGGTGAGCAGTTCTTC
.	TRBV3-1/TRBV3-2	TRBD2	TRBJ2-7	CASSQDRGLAEQYF	TGTGCCAGCAGCCAAGATCGGGGACTAGCGGAGCAGTACTTC
.	TRBV7-9	.	TRBJ2-4	CASSNSKNIQYF	TGTGCCAGCAGCAACAGCAAAAACATTCAGTACTTC
.	TRBV19	TRBD1	TRBJ2-4	CASSRDRGAKNIQYF	TGTGCCAGTAGTAGGGACAGAGGAGCCAAAAACATTCAGTACTTC
.	TRBV28	.	TRBJ1-1	CASRHSKGRGGRAFF	TGTGCCAGCAGACATTCCAAAGGGAGAGGGGGTAGAGCTTTCTTT
few	TRBV15	.	TRBJ2-7	CATSMAEVSFYEQYF	TGTGCCACCAGCATGGCGGAGGTCTCATTTTACGAGCAGTACTTC
.	TRBV19	TRBD1	TRBJ1-5	CASSITGDSNQPQHF	TGTGCCAGTAGTATTACAGGGGATAGCAATCAGCCCCAGCATTTT
.	TRBV9	.	TRBJ2-1	CASSEPRTTQTNEQFF	TGTGCCAGCAGCGAACCTCGAACCACCCAGACGAATGAGCAGTTCTTC
.	TRBV20-1	.	TRBJ2-2	CSASGVAGELFF	TGCAGTGCTAGTGGCGTGGCCGGGGAGCTGTTTTTT
.	TRBV6-1	.	TRBJ2-1	CASSEALFNEQFF	TGTGCCAGCAGTGAAGCGCTCTTCAATGAGCAGTTCTTC
.	TRBV11-2	TRBD2	TRBJ2-7	CASSLDRRAASGRGAYEQYF	TGTGCCAGCAGCTTAGATCGTCGGGCGGCTAGCGGGCGCGGGGCCTACGAGCAGTACTTC
.	TRBV19	TRBD2	TRBJ2-3	CASSIAVGLAGLGDTQYF	TGTGCCAGTAGTATAGCGGTGGGTCTAGCGGGGCTCGGGGATACGCAGTATTTT
.	TRBV5-6	.	TRBJ2-4	CASSFGRRNIQYF	TGTGCCAGCAGCTTTGGGCGAAGAAACATTCAGTACTTC
.	TRBV15	.	TRBJ1-4	CATSRDSGKLFF	TGTGCCACCAGCAGAGATAGCGGAAAACTGTTTTTT
.	TRBV28	.	TRBJ1-5	CASSSRPGASNQPQHF	TGTGCCAGCAGTTCTCGCCCAGGGGCTAGCAATCAGCCCCAGCATTTT
.	TRBV6-5	.	TRBJ2-2	CASKALTGELFF	TGTGCCAGCAAGGCCCTCACCGGGGAGCTGTTTTTT
.	TRBV5-8	TRBD1	TRBJ1-6	CASTLRRTGRSPLHF	TGTGCCAGCACCCTTAGAAGGACAGGGCGATCACCCCTCCACTTT
.	TRBV14	.	TRBJ1-2	CASSQPDSLYGYTF	TGTGCCAGCAGCCAACCCGACAGCCTCTATGGCTACACCTTC